Given below is one T cell receptor beta chain in context. The data were obtained in a study of T cell responses to AZD1222 COVID-19 vaccine. Profiled with immunoSEQ multiplex PCR; TCRdb holds only in-frame clones, not every one. In the table there are some 190,000 clones, roughly 92% of which are singletons. The CDR3 has 12 residues. Germline CDR1 is MNHNS and CDR2 is SASEGT. V lost 11 bases to trimming and J lost 8 bases; unmatched junction nucleotides: 11. This chain links TRBV6-1 with TRBJ1-2, with 7 nucleotides matching TRBD1. The material sequenced was peripheral blood, taken 28 days after the second AZD1222 dose. This sequence was found in an adult who received the AZD1222 COVID-19 vaccine. CDR3 region: CALQSTGFGYTF. CDR3 sequence (DNA): TGTGCCTTACAATCGACAGGGTTCGGCTACACCTTC.